Following are 19 T cell receptor beta chains from one sample sequenced in a study of T cells in Graves' hyperthyroidism and ophthalmopathy. Researchers amplified the TCR beta CDR3 regions from RNA transcripts. The TCR CDR3 was amplified in a first-round RT-PCR using the HTBI primer set. Using its own MiXCR run on the multiplex PCR reads, TCRdb lists one record per CDR3 protein. The table shows about 400,000 distinct CDR3 sequences, with approximately 13% occurring only once. Sample: blood. The receptors originated from a young woman with Graves' hyperthyroidism.

This clonotype appeared many times. The rearrangement links TRBV3-1 to TRBJ1-1; no definite D call. Trimming removed 0 bases from V and 9 bases from J, with 14 bases in between. The CDR3 runs 14 residues. The V gene's germline CDR1 is LGHDT and CDR2 YNNKEL (reference sequence). CDR3 loop: CASSQDGGKSKAFF. CDR3 in DNA: TGTGCCAGCAGCCAAGATGGCGGGAAGTCAAAAGCTTTCTTT.

The chain uses TRBV7-6 and TRBJ1-3; D is uncertain. The CDR3 is 17 amino acids. V was cut by 1 base and J by 0 bases, with 13 bases left in between. Germline CDR1 SGHVS, CDR2 FNYEAQ. CDR3 in amino acids: CASSLEAGGSSGNTIYF. CDR3 nucleotides: TGTGCCAGCAGCTTAGAAGCGGGCGGTAGCTCTGGAAACACCATATATTTT.

The genes are TRBV7-9 and TRBJ1-1; D is perhaps TRBD1 (5 bases). Per the germline V gene, CDR1 is SEHNR and CDR2 is FQNEAQ (reference sequence). The CDR3 has 14 amino acids. Trimming removed 7 bases at V and 1 base at J, with 13 bases between. The DNA of the CDR3 is TGTGCCAGCACCAAAATTAGGGGGAACACTGAAGCTTTCTTT. This translates into CASTKIRGNTEAFF.

This clonotype showed up many times. The CDR3 region is CARARGQGSDYEQYF. For the CDR3, the DNA is TGTGCCAGGGCGAGGGGACAGGGGTCGGACTACGAGCAGTACTTC. The gene calls are TRBV27 and TRBJ2-7; 10 bases align to TRBD1. With V trimmed by 9 bases and J by 3 bases, 11 bases remained unmatched. This CDR3 is built from 15 residues. CDR1 is MNHEY and CDR2 is SMNVEV in the germline V gene (reference sequence).

The chain has TRBV30 and TRBJ1-4, with 7 bases lining up with TRBD1. Germline assignment: CDR1 GTSNPN and CDR2 SVGIG (reference sequence). The CDR3 has 14 residues. Trimming took 1 base from V and 8 from J; bases not matched to a gene: 7. CDR3 nucleotides: TGTGCCTGGAGTGAGAGGGGGCTGGGGGAAAAACTGTTTTTT. It specifies CAWSERGLGEKLFF. Variable domain in full (rest from reference TRBV30 and TRBJ1-4): SQTIHQWPATLVQPVGSPLSLECTVEGTSNPNLYWYRQAAGRGLQLLFYSVGIGQISSEVPQNLSASRPQDRQFILSSKKLLLSDSGFYLCAWSERGLGEKLFFGSGTQLSVL.

This clonotype was counted a few times. A much bigger clone sits one base away, suggesting this may be a read error. This chain connects TRBV11-2 to TRBJ2-7, with 11 bases identical to TRBD2. Per germline, CDR1 SGHAT and CDR2 FQNNGV. V lost 0 bases, J lost 3 bases, and 1 base stayed unmatched. This CDR3 contains 15 residues. The CDR3 spells CASSLETSGNYEQYF. CDR3 nucleotides: TGTGCCAGCAGCTTAGAGACTAGCGGGAACTACGAGCAGTACTTC.

The V and J genes are TRBV5-1 and TRBJ2-5; 7 bases are a match to TRBD2. Trimming took 4 bases from V and 4 from J; bases not matched to a gene: 10. The CDR3 spans 15 residues. The germline V gene encodes CDR1 SGHRS and CDR2 YFSETQ. For the CDR3, the DNA is TGCGCCAGCAGCGGGGGACTAAGTTTTGGAGAGACCCAGTACTTC. It is translated as CASSGGLSFGETQYF.

This clonotype was counted ten times or more. The chain couples TRBV27 to TRBJ2-1, with 9 bases matching TRBD2. V lost 4 bases to trimming and J lost 7 bases; unmatched junction nucleotides: 8. Germline CDR1 and CDR2: MNHEY and SMNVEV (reference sequence). The CDR3 length is 15 residues. The CDR3 loop is CASSSGTSSKNEQFF. CDR3 coding DNA: TGTGCCAGCAGTTCCGGGACTAGCAGCAAGAATGAGCAGTTCTTC.

This clonotype was observed at least ten times. The CDR3: CASSFNTGMGQYF. The CDR3 nucleotides are TGTGCCAGCAGCTTTAATACAGGGATGGGGCAGTACTTC. J is TRBJ2-7 and V is TRBV11-2, with a weak D call TRBD1 (6 bases). CDR1 SGHAT and CDR2 FQNNGV come from the germline V gene. V was cut by 3 bases and J by 9 bases, with 15 bases left in between. This CDR3 is built from 13 residues.

Comments on this clonotype: This may be a read error, as it is one base from a much larger clone. The genes are TRBV3-1 and TRBJ2-7; D is unclear. The ends were cut back, 0 bases at V and 3 bases at J, with 15 bases in the middle. Per germline, CDR1 LGHDT and CDR2 YNNKEL (reference sequence). This CDR3 is 16 amino acids long. The CDR3 nucleotides are TGTGCCAGCAGCCAAGAGACCGGCCAGAGACACTACGAGCAGTACTTC. Translated: CASSQETGQRHYEQYF.

In its sample, this clonotype was seen a few times. The rearrangement uses TRBV15 and TRBJ1-3; tentative D call: TRBD1 (5 bases). CDR3 length: 16 amino acids. In germline, CDR1 is LNHNV, CDR2 YYDKDF (reference sequence). The V and J ends lost 0 bases and 4 bases respectively, with 13 bases between them. In DNA, the CDR3 is TGTGCCACCAGCAGAGATTTGCAGGGTTCAGGAAACACCATATATTTT. It is translated as CATSRDLQGSGNTIYF.

There are many counts of this clonotype. V is TRBV11-2 and J is TRBJ2-1; 9 bases match TRBD2. Losses at the gene ends were 6 bases for V and 6 bases for J; bases not matched to a gene: 18. Germline loops: CDR1 SGHAT, CDR2 FQNNGV. The CDR3 length is 18 residues. The CDR3 region has the DNA TGTGCCAGCAGACGAAATCCCCCGCCAGCGGGAGGAATCAATGAGCAGTTCTTC. Translating it yields CASRRNPPPAGGINEQFF.

This clonotype was found a few times. The chain employs TRBV6-1 and TRBJ2-2; D is unresolved. Germline CDR1 and CDR2: MNHNS and SASEGT. The CDR3 is 13 residues long. The V and J ends lost 6 bases and 4 bases respectively, with 9 bases between them. CDR3 bases: TGTGCCAGCAGGCTCCTAGGCACCGGGGAGCTGTTTTTT. Encoded protein: CASRLLGTGELFF.

This clonotype has only a few counts. V and J are TRBV11-2 and TRBJ2-2; TRBD2 agrees at 8 bases. CDR3 length equals 15 residues. Losses at the gene ends were 3 bases for V and 4 bases for J; bases not matched to a gene: 4. Germline V lookup: CDR1 SGHAT, CDR2 FQNNGV. CDR3 DNA: TGTGCCAGCAGCTTGCCCGCGGGAGGCACCGGGGAGCTGTTTTTT. Translated, it gives CASSLPAGGTGELFF.

This clonotype was picked up many times. This chain joins TRBV3-1 and TRBJ2-7; D gene uncertain. Trimming pared 1 base from V and 2 bases from J, leaving 3 bases between. This CDR3 has 12 amino acids. CDR1 LGHDT and CDR2 YNNKEL come from the germline V gene (reference sequence). CDR3 protein: CASSQAAYEQYF. CDR3 nucleotides: TGTGCCAGCAGCCAAGCGGCCTACGAGCAGTACTTC.

Many counts were recorded for this clonotype. The genes are TRBV6-5 and TRBJ2-1; D unresolved. The CDR3 is made up of 13 amino acids. V was cut by 2 bases and J by 5 bases, with 7 bases left in between. Germline loops: CDR1 MNHEY, CDR2 SVGAGI. DNA of the CDR3: TGTGCCAGCAGTTACGTGGTAGACAATGAGCAGTTCTTC. Protein: CASSYVVDNEQFF.

This clonotype was observed at least ten times. The rearrangement uses TRBV7-6 and TRBJ2-1; the D gene is possibly TRBD1 (6 bases). Germline V gives CDR1 SGHVS, CDR2 FNYEAQ. The ends were cut back, 5 bases at V and 6 bases at J, with 14 bases in the middle. There are 14 residues in the CDR3. CDR3 sequence reads: CASSPDSLANEQFF. CDR3 nucleotide sequence: TGTGCCAGCAGCCCGGACAGTTTGGCCAATGAGCAGTTCTTC.

This clonotype was detected ten times or more. The chain is built from TRBV7-6 and TRBJ1-1, with D possibly being TRBD1 (6 bases). The CDR3 sequence is 12 residues long. Trimming shortened V by 5 bases and J by 6 bases, and 10 bases separated the two germline ends. CDR1 is SGHVS and CDR2 is FNYEAQ in the germline V gene. The CDR3 sequence: CASSEGGAEAFF. The CDR3 DNA follows: TGTGCCAGCAGCGAAGGGGGGGCTGAAGCTTTCTTT.

The chain combines TRBV7-9 with TRBJ1-3; 10 bases match TRBD1. Germline V CDR1 and CDR2: SEHNR, FQNEAQ (reference sequence). The CDR3 runs to 14 residues. The trim removed 5 bases at V and 6 bases at J, leaving 4 bases unmatched. This CDR3 is CASSPGQGENTIYF. The CDR3 DNA reads as TGTGCCAGCAGCCCCGGACAGGGGGAAAACACCATATATTTT.